Below are 14 T cell receptor beta chains sequenced from a single sample in a study of tumor and adjacent non-tumor tissue in lung cancer. No cell sorting was done before RNA was extracted from the tissue. Three rounds of nested PCR, following a modified ARM-PCR protocol, produced the TCRbeta library. TCRdb independently ran MiXCR on the multiplex PCR reads; one entry per CDR3 protein. The profile covers some 100,000 distinct CDR3 sequences, with roughly 73% appearing a single time and about 40% taken by the ten largest. The sample was lung tumor tissue. These receptor sequences come from a woman aged 60 to 75 with non-small cell lung cancer.

The chain joins TRBV6-2 or TRBV6-3 to TRBJ2-1; D may match TRBD1 or TRBD2 (5 bases each). Between the trimmed V and J ends, which lost 9 bases and 16 bases, there was a span of 28 bases. CDR3 length: 14 amino acids. Per the germline V gene, CDR1 is MNHEY and CDR2 is SVGEGT. The DNA for the CDR3 is TGTGCCAGTAGTGTCGGGACGGCAGGAAATGAGGAATTCTTC. Its translation: CASSVGTAGNEEFF.

Points on this clonotype: A much larger clone differs by one base, so this may be a read error. The V and J genes are TRBV4-3 and TRBJ2-1; TRBD2 might be the D (7 bases). CDR1 is LGHNA, CDR2 YSLEER, per germline. Trimming shortened V by 0 bases and J by 7 bases, and 25 bases separated the two germline ends. This CDR3 region has 19 residues. The DNA for the CDR3 is TGCGCCAGCAGCCAAGATCTTCCTTCACCGGGGGGCGCTAAGAATGAGCAGTTCTTC. Its translation is CASSQDLPSPGGAKNEQFF.

A note on this clonotype: This may be a read error: a much more frequent sequence differs by one nucleotide. The rearrangement uses TRBV20-1 and TRBJ2-7, with 8 nucleotides matching TRBD1. This CDR3 has 12 amino acids. After removal of 7 bases from V and 2 bases from J, the junction contained 4 bases not matched to a gene. Germline V gene lookup returns CDR1 DFQATT and CDR2 SNEGSKA (reference sequence). CDR3 nucleotide sequence: TGCAGTGTTTACAGGGGGACCTACGAGCAGTACTTC. Translating it yields CSVYRGTYEQYF.

As regards this clonotype: An end of the junction does not agree with germline; a read error may underlie this. The chain links TRBV6-6 to TRBJ2-7, with D possibly called TRBD1 or TRBD2 (6 bases each). Germline V gene sequence: CDR1 MNHNY, CDR2 SVGAGI (reference sequence). The CDR3 loop spans 12 amino acids. In nucleotides, the CDR3 is TGTGCCAGCAGTTACACCGGGGGCGAGAAGTACTTC. Its protein is CASSYTGGEKYF.

The CDR3 DNA is TGTGCCAGTGGGGGAAAGGCCTACGAGCAGTACTTC. Translating gives CASGGKAYEQYF. The chain couples TRBV12-3 or TRBV12-4 to TRBJ2-7; either TRBD1 or TRBD2 may supply D (5 bases each). This CDR3 is 12 amino acids long. V was clipped by 9 bases and J by 2 bases, with 11 bases between them.

This clonotype was recorded many times. The DNA of the CDR3 is TGTGCCAGCAGTGAATGGACAGGGGGAGAGACCCAGTACTTC. Translated: CASSEWTGGETQYF. The J gene is TRBJ2-5, the V gene TRBV6-1; 10 bases line up with TRBD1. The CDR3 length is 14 residues. CDR1 MNHNS and CDR2 SASEGT come from the germline V gene. V lost 2 bases to trimming and J lost 4 bases; unmatched junction nucleotides: 1.

V is TRBV6-5 and J is TRBJ2-5; 7 bases fit TRBD2. The CDR3 spans 18 residues. Germline V gene sequence: CDR1 MNHEY, CDR2 SVGAGI. The V and J ends lost 6 bases and 4 bases, in that order; junction bases with no gene match: 20. CDR3 DNA sequence: TGTGCCAGCAGCCCCCTCCTAGCGGCTACCCGAGGAGGAGAGACCCAGTACTTC. Amino acids: CASSPLLAATRGGETQYF.

To note about this clonotype: The junction departs from the called germline gene at one end, perhaps through a read error. For the CDR3, the DNA is TGTGCCTACAGCTTAGAAGCAAGTAATTCACCCCTTCACTTT. Translation: CAYSLEASNSPLHF. The J gene is TRBJ1-6, the V gene TRBV11-2, with no clear D. Germline V gene lookup returns CDR1 SGHAT and CDR2 FQNNGV. The CDR3 loop spans 14 amino acids.

This sequence joins TRBV4-1 and TRBJ1-1, with D possibly TRBD1 on 6 matching bases. Trimming shortened V by 1 base and J by 3 bases, and 18 bases separated the two germline ends. Germline CDR1 and CDR2: MGHRA and YSYEKL. This CDR3 contains 17 residues. The CDR3 coding sequence is TGCGCCAGCAGCCAAGGACGGGGGGCCTGGGTGGACACTGAAGCTTTCTTT. Translated: CASSQGRGAWVDTEAFF.

Comments on this clonotype: Because the CDR3 is missing its conserved closing phenylalanine or tryptophan, this is likely a read error. V gene TRBV6-6 combines with J gene TRBJ2-7, with 7 bases identical to TRBD1. The germline CDR1 and CDR2 sequences are MNHNY and SVGAGI (reference sequence). J lost 5 bases, V lost 5 bases, and 12 bases had no gene match. This CDR3 comprises 15 residues. The CDR3 coding sequence is TGTGCCAGCAGTAGCCAGACAGGGCGAGACAACGAGCAGTACTTG. Translated: CASSSQTGRDNEQYL.

As for this clonotype: No conserved phenylalanine or tryptophan is present at the end of the CDR3, so a read error is the likely explanation. The J gene is TRBJ2-3, the V gene TRBV20-1; 7 bases align to TRBD1. Germline V gene data show CDR1 as DFQATT and CDR2 as SNEGSKA (reference sequence). The junction had 4 bases not matched to a gene; V was cut back by 7 bases and J by 6 bases. CDR3 length: 11 amino acids. CDR3 sequence (DNA): TGCAGTGATAAACAGGGGGATACGCAGTATCTT. Amino acids: CSDKQGDTQYL.

For this clonotype: No conserved phenylalanine or tryptophan ends this CDR3, so it is likely a read error. The chain couples TRBV11-3 to TRBJ2-1; 11 nucleotides match TRBD2. CDR1 is SGHNT and CDR2 is YENEEA in the germline V gene. Trimming at V came to 9 bases and at J to 6 bases, leaving 10 bases not matched to a gene. This CDR3 spans 15 amino acids. The CDR3 here is CARDHLAGGANEQFL. CDR3 nucleotide sequence: TGTGCCAGAGACCACTTAGCGGGGGGGGCCAATGAGCAGTTCTTG.

This clonotype was seen more than once but under ten times. This may be a read error, as it is one base from a much larger clone. The chain uses TRBV5-5 and TRBJ2-1; 7 nucleotides match TRBD1. The CDR3 is 17 residues long. Germline trimming cut 4 bases from V and 1 base from J; bases unmatched to any gene: 11. Germline V gene data show CDR1 as SGHKS and CDR2 as YYEKEE (reference sequence). DNA for the CDR3: TGTGCCAGCAGCCTCTCCGCCGAGGGGGCTTCCTACAATGAGCAGTTCTTC. Encoded protein: CASSLSAEGASYNEQFF.

As to this clonotype: This may come from a read error, since a much larger clone is one base off. The chain joins TRBV29-1 to TRBJ2-1; the D is unclear. This CDR3 region has 11 residues. Germline CDR1 reads SQVTM; CDR2 reads ANQGSEA. Trimming took 4 bases from V and 16 from J, leaving 17 bases between them. Here the CDR3 reads CSVVVMGQNFF. Written as DNA, the CDR3 is TGCAGCGTTGTCGTTATGGGTCAAAACTTCTTC.